What follows is one TCR beta chain and its context. Per germline, CDR1 LGHNA and CDR2 YSLEER. With 5 bases removed from V and 10 bases from J, the gap between germline ends came to 27 bases. The CDR3 loop spans 18 amino acids. The data stem from a study of cytomegalovirus exposure and HLA in healthy donors. With 60 Vbeta and 13 Jbeta primers, the PCR was carried out. Only in-frame clones appear in the TCRdb table, and some are missing; sequencing was by immunoSEQ multiplex PCR. The sample lists about 140,000 clones, 61% occurring once. This sequence originates from a male donor in good health and CMV-seronegative. Sequencing used PBMCs. The genes are TRBV4-3 and TRBJ1-6; D remains unclear. The CDR3 region is CASSFRSFGPGRESPLHF. The CDR3, as DNA: TGCGCCAGCAGCTTTCGTTCTTTTGGGCCGGGAAGAGAATCACCCCTCCACTTT.